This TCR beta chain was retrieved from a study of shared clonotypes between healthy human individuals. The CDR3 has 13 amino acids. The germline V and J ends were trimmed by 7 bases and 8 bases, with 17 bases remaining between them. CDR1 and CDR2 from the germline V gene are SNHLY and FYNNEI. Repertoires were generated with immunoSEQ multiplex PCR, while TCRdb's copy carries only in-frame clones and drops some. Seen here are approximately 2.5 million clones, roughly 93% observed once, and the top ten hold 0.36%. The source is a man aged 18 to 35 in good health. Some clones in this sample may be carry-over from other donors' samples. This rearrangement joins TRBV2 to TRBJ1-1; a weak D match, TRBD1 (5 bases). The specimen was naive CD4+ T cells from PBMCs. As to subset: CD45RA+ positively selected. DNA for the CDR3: TGTGCCAGCACCCGACGGGACGGGGCCGAAGCTTTCTTT. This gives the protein CASTRRDGAEAFF.